Each of the 30 T cell receptor beta chains below was sequenced from the same sample in a study of CD8 T cells in ankylosing spondylitis. TCRdb analysed the 5' RACE reads with MiXCR anew, one entry per CDR3 protein. This sample has roughly 130,000 distinct CDR3 sequences; over 6% occur once, and the top ten carry 9% to 15%. The source material was blood, either unsorted or a sorted T cell fraction (not recorded which). The source of these receptors is a male donor with ankylosing spondylitis or in good health (not recorded which).

This clonotype occurred many times. The genes are TRBV12-3 or TRBV12-4 and TRBJ1-5; D unresolved. V was clipped by 6 bases and J by 7 bases, with 13 bases between them. This CDR3 is built from 13 residues. The CDR3, as DNA: TGTGCCAGCAGGGCGGCGACGGGCCAGCCCCAGCATTTT. Translating it yields CASRAATGQPQHF.

The sample holds many counts of this clonotype. This chain links TRBV20-1 with TRBJ2-1; 10 positions agree with TRBD2. V lost 3 bases, J lost 6 bases, and 8 bases stayed unmatched. Germline CDR1 and CDR2: DFQATT and SNEGSKA (reference sequence). The CDR3 sequence is 15 residues long. CDR3 sequence (DNA): TGCAGTGCTAGTGGTCGGAGCGGGAGGGCCAATGAGCAGTTCTTC. Translation gives CSASGRSGRANEQFF.

This clonotype was picked up many times. The chain joins TRBV10-3 to TRBJ2-7; TRBD1 might be the D (6 bases). Trimming left V 8 bases short and J 0 bases short, with 11 bases between. The CDR3 consists of 13 residues. Germline lookup yields CDR1 ENHRY and CDR2 SYGVKD. DNA for the CDR3: TGTGCCATCTTAGGGGACAACTCCTACGAGCAGTACTTC. Its translation is CAILGDNSYEQYF.

In its sample, this clonotype was seen a few times. The chain has TRBV4-2 and TRBJ2-3, with a weak D call TRBD1 (6 bases). The CDR3 spans 14 residues. CDR1 is LGHNA, CDR2 YNFKEQ, per germline. Trimming took 4 bases from V and 4 from J, leaving 12 bases between them. DNA for the CDR3: TGTGCCAGCAGCCTACAGGGTTCCCCAGATACGCAGTATTTT. Translation: CASSLQGSPDTQYF.

There are many counts of this clonotype. This sequence joins TRBV6-5 and TRBJ2-3; TRBD1 matches 7 bases. V lost 2 bases, J lost 6 bases, and 5 bases stayed unmatched. From germline, CDR1 is MNHEY and CDR2 SVGAGI. The CDR3 has 14 amino acids. Written as DNA, the CDR3 is TGTGCCAGCAGTTACCCGACAGGGCCGGATACGCAGTATTTT. Residues: CASSYPTGPDTQYF.

This clonotype was seen at least ten times. The V gene is TRBV5-1, the J gene TRBJ2-5, with D unresolved. CDR1 is SGHRS, CDR2 YFSETQ, per germline. The CDR3 is made up of 11 amino acids. The V end was cut by 4 bases, the J end by 5 bases, with 6 bases between. CDR3 amino acids: CASSRRETQYF. The CDR3 nucleotides read TGCGCCAGCAGCCGCAGGGAGACCCAGTACTTC.

This clonotype was found many times. V is TRBV29-1 and J is TRBJ1-1; D possibly corresponds to TRBD1 (6 bases). CDR1 and CDR2 (germline): SQVTM, ANQGSEA. Between the trimmed V and J ends, which lost 1 base and 1 base, there was a span of 10 bases. The CDR3 sequence is 14 residues long. The chain's CDR3 is CSVEVRGGNTEAFF. In nucleotides, the CDR3 is TGCAGCGTTGAAGTGAGGGGGGGGAACACTGAAGCTTTCTTT.

This clonotype showed up many times. This sequence joins TRBV6-1 and TRBJ1-2; TRBD1 agrees at 10 bases. This CDR3 has 16 residues. V lost 6 bases to trimming and J lost 6 bases; unmatched junction nucleotides: 13. Germline CDR1 reads MNHNS; CDR2 reads SASEGT. The CDR3 DNA follows: TGTGCCAGCAGCGAACCGGGACAGGGGAGAATCGATGGCTACACCTTC. It encodes CASSEPGQGRIDGYTF.

There are many counts of this clonotype. The gene calls are TRBV9 and TRBJ2-7; D unclear. Germline V gives CDR1 SGDLS, CDR2 YYNGEE. V was pared by 0 bases and J by 2 bases, with 12 bases between. The CDR3 sequence is 15 residues long. The CDR3 here is CASSVGPQTTYEQYF. The CDR3 DNA sequence: TGTGCCAGCAGCGTAGGTCCTCAGACAACCTACGAGCAGTACTTC.

This clonotype was detected ten times or more. The CDR3 region has the DNA TGTGCCAGCAGTTTGCGGGGCTCTGGGGCCAACGTCCTGACTTTC. Amino acid sequence: CASSLRGSGANVLTF. J is TRBJ2-6 and V is TRBV12-3 or TRBV12-4; weak D call: TRBD2 (6 bases). The length of the CDR3 is 15 residues. The V gene lost 3 bases and the J gene lost 0 bases, with 6 bases spanning the gap.

This clonotype was observed many times. Mismatch with germline at one junction end may stem from a read error. The V gene is TRBV12-3 or TRBV12-4, the J gene TRBJ2-7, with a weak D call TRBD2 (7 bases). This CDR3 comprises 15 residues. The DNA for the CDR3 is TGTGCCAGCAGCTTAGCTCTGAGGGGGGGAAACGAGCAGTACTTC. Residues: CASSLALRGGNEQYF.

This clonotype appeared many times. The genes are TRBV20-1 and TRBJ2-7; 7 nucleotides match TRBD2. The junction had 10 bases not matched to a gene; V was cut back by 1 base and J by 1 base. The length of the CDR3 is 16 residues. Germline assignment: CDR1 DFQATT and CDR2 SNEGSKA (reference sequence). CDR3 sequence: CSARVSGGGVSYEQYF. The CDR3 DNA follows: TGCAGTGCTAGAGTCTCTGGGGGGGGGGTATCCTACGAGCAGTACTTC.

In the case of this clonotype: This may come from a read error, since a much larger clone is one base off. The chain uses TRBV5-1 and TRBJ2-7; D could derive from TRBD1 or TRBD2 (5 bases each). Per the germline V gene, CDR1 is SGHRS and CDR2 is YFSETQ. The CDR3 sequence is 15 residues long. The DNA of the CDR3 is TGCGCCAGCAGCTGGGGACGGGCGAGCTCCTACAAGCAGTACTTC. This translates into CASSWGRASSYKQYF.

This clonotype was seen ten or more times. V and J are TRBV29-1 and TRBJ2-3; D remains ambiguous. CDR3 length equals 11 residues. V lost 5 bases and J 6 bases, leaving 9 bases between the germline ends. Germline V gene data show CDR1 as SQVTM and CDR2 as ANQGSEA. CDR3 bases: TGCAGCGTTAGTAACGGGGATACGCAGTATTTT. This codes for CSVSNGDTQYF.

This clonotype was found many times. The chain has TRBV29-1 and TRBJ2-1; a possible D gene is TRBD2 (5 bases). The germline gives CDR1 SQVTM, CDR2 ANQGSEA. Trimming pared 4 bases from V and 0 bases from J, leaving 10 bases between. The CDR3 is 14 residues long. The CDR3 loop is CSVGAADSYNEQFF. The CDR3 DNA is TGCAGCGTTGGGGCAGCGGACTCCTACAATGAGCAGTTCTTC.

Ten or more counts support this clonotype. The chain uses TRBV5-1 and TRBJ2-7, with unresolved D. Trimming took off 6 bases at V and 0 bases at J, with 7 bases between the two ends. The germline V gene has CDR1 SGHRS and CDR2 YFSETQ. This CDR3 has 12 amino acids. In DNA, the CDR3 is TGCGCCAGCAACGGCGGCTCCTACGAGCAGTACTTC. Translated, it gives CASNGGSYEQYF. The full variable domain, in which reference TRBV5-1 and TRBJ2-7 provide the parts outside the CDR3, is KAGVTQTPRYLIKTRGQQVTLSCSPISGHRSVSWYQQTPGQGLQFLFEYFSETQRNKGNFPGRFSGRQFSNSRSEMNVSTLELGDSALYLCASNGGSYEQYFGPGTRLTVT.

This clonotype was observed many times. J is TRBJ2-7 and V is TRBV30; the D is unclear. Germline CDR1 reads GTSNPN; CDR2 reads SVGIG (reference sequence). The CDR3 extends over 12 amino acids. The V end was cut by 2 bases, the J end by 2 bases, with 7 bases between. The CDR3 DNA reads as TGTGCCTGGAGTCCGGGCCCCTACGAGCAGTACTTC. Amino acids: CAWSPGPYEQYF.

In its sample, this clonotype was seen many times. The chain carries TRBV7-2 and TRBJ2-7; 10 nucleotides line up with TRBD2. The V gene's germline CDR1 is SGHTA and CDR2 FQGNSA. The junction had 5 bases not matched to a gene; V was cut back by 4 bases and J by 2 bases. The CDR3 loop spans 15 amino acids. The CDR3 DNA reads TGTGCCAGCAGCTATTCTAGCGGGAGTCCCTACGAGCAGTACTTC. Translated, it gives CASSYSSGSPYEQYF. Based on the CDR3 plus reference TRBV7-2 and TRBJ2-7, the full variable domain is GAGVSQSPSNKVTEKGKDVELRCDPISGHTALYWYRQSLGQGLEFLIYFQGNSAPDKSGLPSDRFSAERTGGSVSTLTIQRTQQEDSAVYLCASSYSSGSPYEQYFGPGTRLTVT.

The table lists this clonotype with many counts. The V gene is TRBV5-1, the J gene TRBJ2-3, with 12 bases that match TRBD2. Germline CDR1 is SGHRS and CDR2 is YFSETQ. The CDR3 extends over 16 amino acids. V lost 3 bases to trimming and J lost 4 bases; unmatched junction nucleotides: 6. The DNA of the CDR3 is TGCGCCAGCAGCTCCCTAGCGGGGGGGCCAGCAGATACGCAGTATTTT. This sequence encodes CASSSLAGGPADTQYF. The full variable domain, its missing parts supplied by reference TRBV5-1 and TRBJ2-3, is KAGVTQTPRYLIKTRGQQVTLSCSPISGHRSVSWYQQTPGQGLQFLFEYFSETQRNKGNFPGRFSGRQFSNSRSEMNVSTLELGDSALYLCASSSLAGGPADTQYFGPGTRLTVL.

This clonotype occurred a few times. A clone one base away is much larger, so this may be a read error. The chain uses TRBV9 and TRBJ1-3; tentatively, D is TRBD1 (5 bases). V gave up 6 bases and J gave up 6 bases, with 13 bases separating them. The CDR3 covers 13 residues. The V gene's germline CDR1 is SGDLS and CDR2 YYNGEE. CDR3 sequence reads: CASTPVGTNTIYF. In DNA form, the CDR3 reads TGTGCCAGCACCCCTGTTGGGACAAACACCATATATTTT.

This clonotype was detected many times. V gene TRBV5-1 combines with J gene TRBJ2-1, with TRBD2 matching 11 bases. The trim removed 3 bases at V and 9 bases at J, leaving 11 bases unmatched. Looked up from germline, CDR1 is SGHRS and CDR2 is YFSETQ. This CDR3 spans 16 amino acids. The CDR3 region is CASSSVTSGIGSEQFF. The CDR3, as DNA: TGCGCCAGCAGCTCAGTGACTAGCGGGATCGGGAGTGAGCAGTTCTTC.

This clonotype was detected a few times. The chain is built from TRBV29-1 and TRBJ2-2, with 9 bases that match TRBD2. The CDR3 runs 14 residues. The germline gives CDR1 SQVTM, CDR2 ANQGSEA. V was pared by 6 bases and J by 6 bases, with 8 bases of the junction left unmatched. As DNA, the CDR3 is TGCAGCGTGGCCCCGGGACTAGCCTCCGGGGAGCTGTTTTTT. Residues: CSVAPGLASGELFF.

In its sample, this clonotype was seen many times. The chain joins TRBV29-1 to TRBJ1-2; a possible D gene is TRBD1 (5 bases). This CDR3 region has 13 residues. Germline-derived CDR1 and CDR2 are SQVTM and ANQGSEA. Trimming stripped 3 bases from V and 8 bases from J, with 16 bases between. CDR3 region: CSVDTGWKGGYTF. Here the CDR3 DNA reads TGCAGCGTTGACACAGGCTGGAAGGGGGGCTACACCTTC. The variable domain in full, completed from reference TRBV29-1 and TRBJ1-2, reads SAVISQKPSRDICQRGTSLTIQCQVDSQVTMMFWYRQQPGQSLTLIATANQGSEATYESGFVIDKFPISRPNLTFSTLTVSNMSPEDSSIYLCSVDTGWKGGYTFGSGTRLTVV.

The sample holds many counts of this clonotype. This chain's CDR3 is CASLRSDTGNTIYF. CDR3 DNA sequence: TGTGCCAGCCTGAGGAGTGACACCGGAAACACCATATATTTT. This chain links TRBV12-3 or TRBV12-4 with TRBJ1-3; D gene unclear. The germline V and J ends were trimmed by 8 bases and 4 bases, with 15 bases remaining between them. The CDR3 contains 14 residues.

This clonotype has at least ten counts. The chain links TRBV12-3 or TRBV12-4 to TRBJ2-7; the D is unclear. V was cut by 3 bases and J by 3 bases, with 9 bases left in between. The CDR3 is made up of 13 amino acids. The CDR3 sequence is CASSFWSGYEQYF. The DNA of the CDR3 is TGTGCCAGCAGTTTCTGGAGTGGCTACGAGCAGTACTTC.

The table lists this clonotype with many counts. The chain has TRBV3-1 and TRBJ2-7; TRBD1 is a possible D gene (5 bases). Germline V gives CDR1 LGHDT, CDR2 YNNKEL (reference sequence). The CDR3 totals 15 residues. Trimming pared 0 bases from V and 4 bases from J, leaving 13 bases between. The CDR3 DNA reads as TGTGCCAGCAGCCAAGAAAGAACAGGCTGGTACGAGCAGTACTTC. Translated: CASSQERTGWYEQYF.

Comments on this clonotype: A much larger clone is a single base away; this may be a read error. The V and J genes are TRBV20-1 and TRBJ2-1, with D possibly TRBD1 on 5 matching bases. V lost 1 base and J 6 bases, leaving 7 bases between the germline ends. The CDR3 is 12 amino acids. Per the germline V gene, CDR1 is DFQATT and CDR2 is SNEGSKA (reference sequence). The CDR3: CSARGQINEQFF. CDR3 bases: TGCAGTGCTAGAGGACAGATCAATGAGCAGTTCTTC.

This clonotype was seen many times. The junction departs from germline at one end; a sequencing error may be responsible. The chain uses TRBV7-2 and TRBJ2-3; D remains ambiguous. Germline-derived CDR1 and CDR2 are SGHTA and FQGNSA. The CDR3 is made up of 14 amino acids. The chain's CDR3 is CVSSPGNPTDTQYF. The CDR3 nucleotides read TGTGTCAGCAGCCCCGGAAATCCAACAGATACGCAGTATTTT. Variable domain in full (rest from reference TRBV7-2 and TRBJ2-3): GAGVSQSPSNKVTEKGKDVELRCDPISGHTALYWYRQSLGQGLEFLIYFQGNSAPDKSGLPSDRFSAERTGGSVSTLTIQRTQQEDSAVYLCVSSPGNPTDTQYFGPGTRLTVL.

This clonotype was seen many times. The chain recombines TRBV5-6 with TRBJ2-7, with a tentative D call TRBD1 (6 bases). CDR3 length equals 13 residues. V was clipped by 9 bases and J by 0 bases, with 13 bases between them. The germline V gene encodes CDR1 SGHDT and CDR2 YYEEEE. DNA of the CDR3: TGTGCCATCCCGGACAGATACTCCTACGAGCAGTACTTC. This encodes CAIPDRYSYEQYF.

This clonotype was seen ten or more times. V and J are TRBV24-1 and TRBJ1-1; a weak D match, TRBD1 (6 bases). The CDR3 contains 13 residues. Per germline, CDR1 KGHDR and CDR2 SFDVKD. V was trimmed by 3 bases and J by 8 bases, leaving 12 bases between them. CDR3 amino acids: CATSDPGGSEAFF. The CDR3, as DNA: TGTGCCACCAGTGATCCCGGGGGCTCCGAAGCTTTCTTT.